Shown below are 7 T cell receptor beta chains from a single sample sequenced in a study of cytomegalovirus exposure and HLA in healthy donors. A multiplex PCR was run with 60 Vbeta primers and 13 Jbeta primers. Generated by immunoSEQ multiplex PCR, the TCRdb table keeps only in-frame clones and is missing some. The data hold some 180,000 clones, with more than 75% observed a single time. The sequencing sample was made of PBMCs. The receptors come from a woman aged 30 to 39 in good health and CMV-seropositive.

V usage is TRBV7-9 and J usage is TRBJ2-3, with 13 bases that match TRBD2. This CDR3 is built from 18 residues. The J segment lost 6 bases and the V segment lost 5 bases, leaving 14 bases of the junction unmatched. The germline V gene has CDR1 SEHNR and CDR2 FQNEAQ (reference sequence). The CDR3 here is CASSLGTSGVPFTDTQYF. CDR3 DNA sequence: TGTGCCAGCAGCCTCGGGACTAGCGGGGTTCCCTTCACGGATACGCAGTATTTT.

This clone was picked up one time. The V gene is TRBV11-3, the J gene TRBJ2-1; 9 positions match TRBD1. Germline lookup yields CDR1 SGHNT and CDR2 YENEEA. The CDR3 extends over 16 amino acids. V lost 0 bases to trimming and J lost 6 bases; unmatched junction nucleotides: 6. CDR3 coding DNA: TGTGCCAGCAGCTTAGAAGGGACAGGGTCTCTCAATGAGCAGTTCTTC. As protein: CASSLEGTGSLNEQFF.

The chain combines TRBV14 with TRBJ2-5; D possibly corresponds to TRBD2 (6 bases). Germline CDR1 is SGHDN and CDR2 is FVKESK. The CDR3 runs 16 residues. V lost 3 bases and J 5 bases, leaving 19 bases between the germline ends. CDR3 coding DNA: TGTGCCAGCAGCCAGCAGGGAGGCCCCCACCGGGAGACCCAGTACTTC. Translation: CASSQQGGPHRETQYF.

This clone was seen more than once but under ten times. The J gene is TRBJ1-6, the V gene TRBV18, with D tentatively TRBD1 (5 bases). The CDR3 is 13 residues long. The germline CDR1 and CDR2 sequences are KGHSH and LQKENI. Trimming removed 2 bases at V and 13 bases at J, with 12 bases between. The CDR3 nucleotides read TGTGCCAGCTCACCAACTGAGGAGGGGCCCCTCCACTTT. Protein sequence: CASSPTEEGPLHF.

The chain couples TRBV7-2 to TRBJ2-2; TRBD2 agrees at 10 bases. Germline assignment: CDR1 SGHTA and CDR2 FQGNSA. The J segment lost 4 bases and the V segment lost 2 bases, leaving 1 base of the junction unmatched. This CDR3 region has 15 residues. The CDR3 reads CASSLLAGGTGELFF. The CDR3, as DNA: TGTGCCAGCAGCTTATTAGCGGGGGGCACCGGGGAGCTGTTTTTT.

The V call is TRBV15, the J call TRBJ1-2; TRBD1 aligns across 10 bases. There are 18 residues in the CDR3. CDR1 and CDR2 (germline): LNHNV, YYDKDF (reference sequence). V lost 2 bases and J lost 2; bases outside the gene matches: 11. The CDR3 coding sequence is TGTGCCACCAGCAGAACCCGGGACAGGGGAGGGGAAAACTATGGCTACACCTTC. It encodes CATSRTRDRGGENYGYTF.

This clone came up a few times. The V and J genes are TRBV4-3 and TRBJ2-5; 8 bases match TRBD1. Trimming cost V 0 bases and J 5 bases; bases outside gene matches: 8. The CDR3 contains 16 residues. Germline CDR1 is LGHNA and CDR2 is YSLEER. The CDR3, as DNA: TGCGCCAGCAGCCAAGACTTCAGGGGGCGTAGGGAGACCCAGTACTTC. Translation gives CASSQDFRGRRETQYF.